The TCR beta chain described here comes from a study of shared clonotypes between healthy human individuals. CD45RO-negative, CCR7-positively selected cells formed the naive CD8 fraction, excluding terminally differentiated effector memory CD45RA+ cells. Libraries were prepared by immunoSEQ multiplex PCR; TCRdb keeps only in-frame clonotypes and omits some of them. The table includes under 850,000 clones, about 91% detected once. Overall study findings and caveats: Tissue TCR repertoires likely differ from these blood-only repertoires. Naive subsets usually exceeded memory subsets in estimated richness.

About this clone: The antigen is undetermined.

Sequenced: naive CD8+ T cells sorted from blood. This sequence was found in a man aged 30 to 45 in good health.

The CDR3, as DNA: TGTGCCAGCAGTGAAGAGGGGCTATGGGGAGGGACCGGGGAGCTGTTTTTT. Its protein product is CASSEEGLWGGTGELFF. The chain uses TRBV2 and TRBJ2-2; 7 bases fit TRBD2. CDR3 length: 17 amino acids. The V and J ends lost 1 base and 5 bases, in that order; junction bases with no gene match: 10. Germline CDR1 reads SNHLY; CDR2 reads FYNNEI.